The 14 T cell receptor beta chains listed next were all sequenced from one sample in a study of blood T cell repertoires in COVID-19 (dated by TCRdb to the early 2020s). The library was generated by the immunoSEQ multiplex PCR assay. Not all clones reach the TCRdb copy of this immuneACCESS table, which keeps in-frame sequences only. Checked studies attribute under half of the gap to unresolved V genes and leave the rest unexplained. The sample has around 190,000 clones on record, around 83% of them singletons. The ten largest make up roughly 1.4% of the sample. Sample: peripheral blood. All receptors come from a human donor in a cohort sampled during active COVID-19.

This clone was picked up a small number of times. The chain is built from TRBV3-1 (or the pseudogene TRBV3-2) and TRBJ1-1; weak D call: TRBD1 (5 bases). CDR1 and CDR2 from the germline V gene are LGHDT and YNNKEL (reference sequence). The CDR3 length is 13 residues. With 3 bases removed from V and 6 bases from J, the gap between germline ends came to 11 bases. The CDR3 here is CASSQFAGAEAFF. CDR3 coding DNA: TGTGCCAGCAGCCAGTTCGCGGGGGCTGAAGCTTTCTTT.

CDR3 sequence (DNA): TGTGCCACCAGCTGGCGGACAGCATCCTACCCCCTCCACTTT. Translated, it gives CATSWRTASYPLHF. V is TRBV24-1 and J is TRBJ1-6; D perhaps matches TRBD1 (6 bases). CDR1 and CDR2 from the germline V gene are KGHDR and SFDVKD. Trimming shortened V by 7 bases and J by 13 bases, and 19 bases separated the two germline ends. This CDR3 is built from 14 residues.

The rearrangement joins TRBV4-1 to TRBJ1-1; possible D gene TRBD1, 5 bases. This CDR3 is built from 15 residues. Trimming took 0 bases from V and 0 from J, leaving 8 bases between them. Germline CDR1 reads MGHRA; CDR2 reads YSYEKL. CDR3 region: CASSQDIRVNTEAFF. DNA for the CDR3: TGCGCCAGCAGCCAAGATATCAGGGTGAACACTGAAGCTTTCTTT.

The chain joins TRBV6-6 to TRBJ2-7; 7 nucleotides agree with TRBD1. This CDR3 has 14 amino acids. V was clipped by 2 bases and J by 2 bases; unmatched bases: 3. The germline V gene encodes CDR1 MNHNY and CDR2 SVGAGI (reference sequence). CDR3 amino acids: CASSYDTGAYEQYF. The CDR3 DNA is TGTGCCAGCAGTTACGATACAGGGGCCTACGAGCAGTACTTC.

The chain combines TRBV3-1 (or the pseudogene TRBV3-2) with TRBJ2-1; D might be TRBD2 (6 bases). V was cut by 3 bases and J by 7 bases, with 13 bases left in between. The germline V gene encodes CDR1 LGHDT and CDR2 YNNKEL (reference sequence). There are 14 residues in the CDR3. In nucleotides, the CDR3 is TGTGCCAGCAGCCAGCTAGCGTTTAGGAATGAGCAGTTCTTC. Encoded protein: CASSQLAFRNEQFF.

The CDR3 nucleotides read TGTGCCAGCAGTTTAAAGGGACTAGCGGAGCAGTACTTC. It specifies CASSLKGLAEQYF. The chain couples TRBV12-3 or TRBV12-4 to TRBJ2-7, with 10 bases lining up with TRBD2. CDR3 length: 13 residues. V lost 2 bases and J lost 7; bases outside the gene matches: 2.

This clone was observed a few times. V usage is TRBV27 and J usage is TRBJ2-7; 9 nucleotides match TRBD1. Trimming at V came to 5 bases and at J to 2 bases, leaving 10 bases not matched to a gene. The CDR3 length is 16 residues. Germline V gene lookup returns CDR1 MNHEY and CDR2 SMNVEV (reference sequence). CDR3 nucleotides: TGTGCCAGCAGTACCCAAGGGACAGGGAACCCCTACGAGCAGTACTTC. It yields the protein CASSTQGTGNPYEQYF.

The chain couples TRBV28 to TRBJ2-3; D remains ambiguous. Germline V gene data show CDR1 as MDHEN and CDR2 as SYDVKM. V shed 3 bases and J shed 2 bases, with 6 bases lying between them. The CDR3 sequence is 13 residues long. CDR3: CASSLRPTDTQYF. In DNA, the CDR3 is TGTGCCAGCAGTTTGAGGCCCACAGATACGCAGTATTTT.

The chain uses TRBV27 and TRBJ2-2, with D possibly being TRBD2 (5 bases). Trimming removed 3 bases from V and 1 base from J, with 6 bases in between. The CDR3 totals 14 residues. Germline V gene data show CDR1 as MNHEY and CDR2 as SMNVEV (reference sequence). The CDR3 nucleotides read TGTGCCAGCAGTTTTCGGGGGAACACCGGGGAGCTGTTTTTT. Residues: CASSFRGNTGELFF.

The gene calls are TRBV30 and TRBJ1-1; TRBD1 matches at 7 bases. V was pared by 3 bases and J by 3 bases, with 13 bases of the junction left unmatched. CDR1 is GTSNPN and CDR2 is SVGIG in the germline V gene (reference sequence). This CDR3 is 16 amino acids long. The chain's CDR3 is CAWRKQGRSGDTEAFF. The CDR3 DNA reads TGTGCCTGGAGAAAACAGGGGAGGTCTGGCGACACTGAAGCTTTCTTT.

This chain connects TRBV28 to TRBJ1-3; no clear D gene. The CDR3 loop spans 16 amino acids. V lost 6 bases and J 4 bases, leaving 19 bases between the germline ends. Germline V gives CDR1 MDHEN, CDR2 SYDVKM. The CDR3 region has the DNA TGTGCCAGCAGCCCTGTCACATCCAGGAAGGGAAACACCATATATTTT. Protein sequence: CASSPVTSRKGNTIYF.

The chain joins TRBV18 to TRBJ2-2, with D maybe TRBD2 (6 bases). The CDR3 extends over 14 amino acids. Deletions cut 2 bases from V and 7 bases from J, with 11 bases between. From germline, CDR1 is KGHSH and CDR2 LQKENI. The CDR3 spells CASSPDRGIGELFF. In nucleotides, the CDR3 is TGTGCCAGCTCACCAGATCGGGGGATCGGGGAGCTGTTTTTT.

The V gene is TRBV27, the J gene TRBJ2-7; 13 nucleotides align to TRBD2. The trim removed 2 bases at V and 2 bases at J, leaving 6 bases unmatched. Germline V gene data show CDR1 as MNHEY and CDR2 as SMNVEV (reference sequence). The CDR3 covers 17 residues. DNA for the CDR3: TGTGCCAGCAGTTTAAGGACTAGCGGGAGAGTAACCTACGAGCAGTACTTC. Encoded protein: CASSLRTSGRVTYEQYF.

V is TRBV7-8 and J is TRBJ2-7, with a possible D match to TRBD2 (5 bases). CDR1 is SGHVS, CDR2 FQNEAQ, per germline. The V gene lost 3 bases and the J gene lost 2 bases, with 11 bases spanning the gap. The CDR3 runs 14 residues. The CDR3 DNA follows: TGTGCCAGCAGCTTGGCGGGTACTACCTACGAGCAGTACTTC. It codes for CASSLAGTTYEQYF. Full variable domain (outside the CDR3, taken from reference TRBV7-8 and TRBJ2-7): GAGVSQSPRYKVAKRGQDVALRCDPISGHVSLFWYQQALGQGPEFLTYFQNEAQLDKSGLPSDRFFAERPEGSVSTLKIQRTQQEDSAVYLCASSLAGTTYEQYFGPGTRLTVT.